Listed below are T cell receptor beta chains from one sample, sequenced in a study of CD8 T cell repertoires and HIV-1 epitope variants. The antigens for these receptors are not known. The method was immunoSEQ multiplex PCR; TCRdb's version includes in-frame clones alone and lacks a portion of them. The sample has around 6,100 clones, approximately 70% seen once. Material for sequencing was cultured CD8+ T cells derived from PBMCs. The receptors were sampled from a male donor with HIV. The CDR3 runs from the conserved cysteine through the conserved F or W. A D gene is named only where the DNA matches it firmly. Part of the rows lack a size; the others show once, few, many or a class for expanded clones.

clone_size,d_call,j_call,v_call,cdr3_aa,cdr3_nt
few,TRBD1,TRBJ2-7,TRBV7-9,CASSLVPDRGYEQYF,TGTGCCAGCAGCTTAGTCCCGGACAGGGGCTACGAGCAGTACTTC
.,.,TRBJ2-6,TRBV30,CAWGVEASGANVLTF,TGTGCCTGGGGGGTAGAAGCCTCTGGGGCCAACGTCCTGACTTTC
.,.,TRBJ1-1,TRBV19,CASSIGWTVNTEAFF,TGTGCCAGTAGTATCGGATGGACGGTGAACACTGAAGCTTTCTTT
.,.,TRBJ1-2,TRBV28,CASSLGIWAFF,TGTGCCAGCAGTTTGGGGATCTGGGCGTTCTTC
few,.,TRBJ1-1,TRBV19,CASSSSGRQAFF,TGTGCCAGTAGTTCCTCCGGGAGGCAAGCTTTCTTT
.,.,TRBJ2-7,TRBV7-9,CASSLVGAYEQYF,TGTGCCAGCAGCTTAGTGGGGGCCTACGAGCAGTACTTC
few,TRBD1,TRBJ1-2,TRBV7-8,CASSSGTGGYTF,TGTGCCAGCAGTTCCGGGACAGGGGGCTACACCTTC
.,TRBD2,TRBJ2-5,TRBV6-6,CASSRALGEGRETQYF,TGTGCCAGCAGCCGAGCTTTGGGGGAGGGCCGTGAGACCCAGTACTTC
.,.,TRBJ2-2,TRBV19,CASRTRTGELFF,TGTGCCAGTAGAACTCGGACCGGGGAGCTGTTTTTT
.,TRBD1,TRBJ2-3,TRBV11-2,CASSPGQGSTDTQYF,TGTGCCAGCAGCCCGGGACAGGGGTCGACAGATACGCAGTATTTT
.,.,TRBJ1-1,TRBV4-2,CASSLSARGLKNTEAFF,TGTGCCAGCAGCCTCTCCGCCAGGGGCTTAAAGAACACTGAAGCTTTCTTT
.,TRBD2,TRBJ2-1,TRBV19,CASSATSGENEQFF,TGTGCCAGTAGTGCGACTAGCGGGGAGAATGAGCAGTTCTTC
.,.,TRBJ2-1,TRBV6-5,CASSPYNEQFF,TGTGCCAGCAGTCCGTACAATGAGCAGTTCTTC
.,.,TRBJ1-1,TRBV13,CASSLDRLEGEGRNTEAFF,TGTGCCAGCAGCTTAGATCGGTTGGAGGGGGAAGGACGTAACACTGAAGCTTTCTTT
once,TRBD1,TRBJ2-7,TRBV18,CASSPRGSGTGGNEQYF,TGTGCCAGCTCACCACGGGGCTCCGGGACAGGGGGAAACGAGCAGTACTTC
.,TRBD2,TRBJ2-4,TRBV27,CASSLGTSGSNQYF,TGTGCCAGCAGTTTAGGGACTAGCGGGAGTAATCAGTACTTC
few,TRBD1,TRBJ1-2,TRBV27,CASSPGQGYGYTF,TGTGCCAGCAGCCCTGGACAGGGCTATGGCTACACCTTC
once,.,TRBJ2-3,TRBV27,CASSFPGSTDTQYF,TGTGCCAGCAGTTTCCCCGGTAGCACAGATACGCAGTATTTT
medium-sized,.,TRBJ2-1,TRBV7-6,CASSAGRGDNNEQFF,TGTGCCAGCAGCGCAGGCAGGGGGGATAACAATGAGCAGTTCTTC
.,TRBD1,TRBJ2-7,TRBV5-6,CASSLETGATYEQYF,TGTGCCAGCAGCTTGGAGACAGGGGCAACCTACGAGCAGTACTTC